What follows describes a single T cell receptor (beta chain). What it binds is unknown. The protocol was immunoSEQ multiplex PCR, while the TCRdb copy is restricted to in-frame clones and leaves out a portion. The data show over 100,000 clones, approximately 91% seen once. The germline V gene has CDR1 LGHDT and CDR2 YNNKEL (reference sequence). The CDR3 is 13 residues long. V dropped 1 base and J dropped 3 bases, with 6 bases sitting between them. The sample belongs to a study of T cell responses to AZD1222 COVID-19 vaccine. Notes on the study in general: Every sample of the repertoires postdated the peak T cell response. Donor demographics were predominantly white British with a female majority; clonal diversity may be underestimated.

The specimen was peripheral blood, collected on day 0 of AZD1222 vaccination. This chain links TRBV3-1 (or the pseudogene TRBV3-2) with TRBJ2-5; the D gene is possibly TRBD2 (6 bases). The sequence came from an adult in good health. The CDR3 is CASSQGGEETQYF. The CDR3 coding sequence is TGTGCCAGCAGCCAAGGGGGGGAAGAGACCCAGTACTTC.